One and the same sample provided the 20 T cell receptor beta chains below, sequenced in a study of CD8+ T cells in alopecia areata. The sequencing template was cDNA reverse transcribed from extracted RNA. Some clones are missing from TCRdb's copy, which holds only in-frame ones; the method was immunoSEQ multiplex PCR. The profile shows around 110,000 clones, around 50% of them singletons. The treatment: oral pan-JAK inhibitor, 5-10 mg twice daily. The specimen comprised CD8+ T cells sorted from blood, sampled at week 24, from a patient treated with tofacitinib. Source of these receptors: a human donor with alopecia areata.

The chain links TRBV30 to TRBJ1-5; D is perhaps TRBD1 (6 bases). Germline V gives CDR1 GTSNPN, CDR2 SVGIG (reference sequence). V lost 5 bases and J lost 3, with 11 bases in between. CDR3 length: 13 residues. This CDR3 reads CAWAQGYNQPQHF. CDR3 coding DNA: TGTGCCTGGGCACAGGGTTACAATCAGCCCCAGCATTTT.

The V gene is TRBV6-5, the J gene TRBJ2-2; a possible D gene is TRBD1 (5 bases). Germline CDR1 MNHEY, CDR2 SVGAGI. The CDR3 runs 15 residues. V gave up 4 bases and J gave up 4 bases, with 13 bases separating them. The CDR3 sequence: CASSWGLEGTGELFF. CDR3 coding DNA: TGTGCCAGCAGTTGGGGCTTGGAAGGCACCGGGGAGCTGTTTTTT.

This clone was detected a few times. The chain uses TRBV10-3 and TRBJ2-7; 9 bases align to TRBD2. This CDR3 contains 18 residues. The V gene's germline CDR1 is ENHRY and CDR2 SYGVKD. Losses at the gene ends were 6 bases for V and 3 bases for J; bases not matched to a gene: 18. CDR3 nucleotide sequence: TGTGCCATCAGCCCTACCTCCTTAGCGGGGGAGACCCACTACGAGCAGTACTTC. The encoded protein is CAISPTSLAGETHYEQYF.

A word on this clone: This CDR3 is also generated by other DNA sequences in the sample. CDR3 amino acids: CSVEDRGKTSEAFF. The CDR3 bases are TGCAGCGTGGAGGACAGGGGGAAAACTTCTGAAGCTTTCTTT. The gene calls are TRBV29-1 and TRBJ1-1; 10 bases line up with TRBD1. The CDR3 extends over 14 amino acids. Germline V lookup: CDR1 SQVTM, CDR2 ANQGSEA. V trimming: 6 bases; J trimming: 6 bases; junction bases outside the gene matches: 10.

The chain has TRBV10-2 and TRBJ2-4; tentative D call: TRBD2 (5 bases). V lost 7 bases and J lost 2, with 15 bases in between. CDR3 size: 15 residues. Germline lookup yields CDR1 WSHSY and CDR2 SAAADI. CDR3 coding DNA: TGCGCCAGCACGGGGAGTGGGCTCTCCAAAAACATTCAGTACTTC. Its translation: CASTGSGLSKNIQYF.

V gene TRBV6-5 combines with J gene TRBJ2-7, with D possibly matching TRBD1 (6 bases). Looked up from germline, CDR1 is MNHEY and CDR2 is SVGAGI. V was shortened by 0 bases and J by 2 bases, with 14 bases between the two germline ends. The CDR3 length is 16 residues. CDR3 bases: TGTGCCAGCAGTTACTCGATCCCAGGACAGACCTACGAGCAGTACTTC. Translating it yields CASSYSIPGQTYEQYF.

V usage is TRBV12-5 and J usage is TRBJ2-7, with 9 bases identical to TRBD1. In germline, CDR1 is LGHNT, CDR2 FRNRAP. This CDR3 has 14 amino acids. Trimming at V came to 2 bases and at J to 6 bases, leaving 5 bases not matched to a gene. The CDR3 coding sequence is TGTGCTAGTGGTTTGTACAGGGGGCGCGGCGAGCAGTACTTC. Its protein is CASGLYRGRGEQYF.

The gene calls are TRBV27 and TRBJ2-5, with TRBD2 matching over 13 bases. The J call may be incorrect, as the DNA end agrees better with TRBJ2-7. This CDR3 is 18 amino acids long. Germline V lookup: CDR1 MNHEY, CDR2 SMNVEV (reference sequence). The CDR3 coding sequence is TGTGCCAGCAGTTTGACTAGCGGGGGGTTCTCCCCACTGTACGAGCAGTACTTC. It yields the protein CASSLTSGGFSPLYEQYF.

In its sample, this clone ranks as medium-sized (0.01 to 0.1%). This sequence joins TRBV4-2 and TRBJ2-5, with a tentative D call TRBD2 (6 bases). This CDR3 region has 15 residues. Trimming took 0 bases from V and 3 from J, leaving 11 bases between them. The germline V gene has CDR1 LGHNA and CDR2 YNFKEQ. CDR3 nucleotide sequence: TGTGCCAGCAGCCAAGATAGAGGAGGGGAAGAGACCCAGTACTTC. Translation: CASSQDRGGEETQYF.

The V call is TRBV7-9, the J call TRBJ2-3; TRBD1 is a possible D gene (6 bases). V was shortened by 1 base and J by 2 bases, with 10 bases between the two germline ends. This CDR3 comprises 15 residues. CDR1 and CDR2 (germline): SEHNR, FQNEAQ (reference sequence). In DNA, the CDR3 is TGTGCCAGCAGCTTAGTTGGGGGCTCCACAGATACGCAGTATTTT. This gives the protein CASSLVGGSTDTQYF.

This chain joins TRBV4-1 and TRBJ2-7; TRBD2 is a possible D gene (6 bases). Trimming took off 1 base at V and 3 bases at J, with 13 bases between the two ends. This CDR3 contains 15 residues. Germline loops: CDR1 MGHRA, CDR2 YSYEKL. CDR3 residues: CASSQGGTSVYEQYF. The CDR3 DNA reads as TGCGCCAGCAGCCAAGGAGGGACTTCGGTCTACGAGCAGTACTTC.

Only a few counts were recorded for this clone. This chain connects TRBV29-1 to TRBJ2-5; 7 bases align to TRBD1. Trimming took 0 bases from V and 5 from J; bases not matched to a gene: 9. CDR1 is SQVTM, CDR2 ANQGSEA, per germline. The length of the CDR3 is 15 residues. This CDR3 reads CSVEDHGTALETQYF. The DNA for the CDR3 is TGCAGCGTTGAAGATCACGGGACAGCTCTGGAGACCCAGTACTTC.

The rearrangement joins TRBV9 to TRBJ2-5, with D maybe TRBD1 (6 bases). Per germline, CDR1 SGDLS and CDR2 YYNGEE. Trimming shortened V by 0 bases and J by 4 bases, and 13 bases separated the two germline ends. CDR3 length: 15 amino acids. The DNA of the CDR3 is TGTGCCAGCAGCGTAGAGGACAGCGGCGGAGAGACCCAGTACTTC. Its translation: CASSVEDSGGETQYF.

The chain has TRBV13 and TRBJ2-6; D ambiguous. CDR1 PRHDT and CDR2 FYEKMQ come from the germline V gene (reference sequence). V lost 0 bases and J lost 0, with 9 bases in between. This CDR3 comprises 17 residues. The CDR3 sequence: CASSLGQSYSGANVLTF. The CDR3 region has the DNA TGTGCCAGCAGCTTAGGGCAGTCTTACTCTGGGGCCAACGTCCTGACTTTC. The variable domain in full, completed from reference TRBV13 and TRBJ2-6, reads AAGVIQSPRHLIKEKRETATLKCYPIPRHDTVYWYQQGPGQDPQFLISFYEKMQSDKGSIPDRFSAQQFSDYHSELNMSSLELGDSALYFCASSLGQSYSGANVLTFGAGSRLTVL.

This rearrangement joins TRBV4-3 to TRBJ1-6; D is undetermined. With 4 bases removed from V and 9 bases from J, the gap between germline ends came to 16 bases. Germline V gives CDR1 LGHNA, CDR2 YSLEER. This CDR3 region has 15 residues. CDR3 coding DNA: TGCGCCAGCAGCCCGCTGTTGGGCGCCGGTTCACCCCTCCACTTT. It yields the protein CASSPLLGAGSPLHF.

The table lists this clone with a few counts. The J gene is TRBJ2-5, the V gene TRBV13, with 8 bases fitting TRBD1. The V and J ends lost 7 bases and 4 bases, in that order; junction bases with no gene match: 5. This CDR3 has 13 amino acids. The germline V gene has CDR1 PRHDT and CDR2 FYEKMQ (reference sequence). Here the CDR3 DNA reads TGTGCCAGCACCACGGACAGGGCAGAGACCCAGTACTTC. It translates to CASTTDRAETQYF.

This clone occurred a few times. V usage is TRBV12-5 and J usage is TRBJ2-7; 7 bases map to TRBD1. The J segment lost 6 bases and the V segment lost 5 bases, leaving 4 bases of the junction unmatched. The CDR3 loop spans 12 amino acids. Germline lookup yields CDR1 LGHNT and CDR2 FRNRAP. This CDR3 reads CASGETGSEQYF. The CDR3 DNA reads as TGTGCTAGTGGTGAGACAGGGAGCGAGCAGTACTTC.

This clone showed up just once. CDR3 sequence reads: CASSSRAIANYGYTF. The CDR3, as DNA: TGTGCCAGCAGCTCCCGGGCGATAGCTAACTATGGCTACACCTTC. V is TRBV9 and J is TRBJ1-2; no firm D call. Trimming left V 4 bases short and J 0 bases short, with 13 bases between. This CDR3 region has 15 residues. Germline loops: CDR1 SGDLS, CDR2 YYNGEE. Drawing the rest from reference TRBV9 and TRBJ1-2, the complete variable domain is DSGVTQTPKHLITATGQRVTLRCSPRSGDLSVYWYQQSLDQGLQFLIQYYNGEERAKGNILERFSAQQFPDLHSELNLSSLELGDSALYFCASSSRAIANYGYTFGSGTRLTVV.

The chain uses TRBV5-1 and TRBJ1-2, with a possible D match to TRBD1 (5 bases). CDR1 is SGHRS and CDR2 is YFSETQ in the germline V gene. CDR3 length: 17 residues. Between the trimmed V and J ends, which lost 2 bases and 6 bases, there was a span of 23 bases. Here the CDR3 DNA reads TGCGCCAGCAGCTTATCCGGGCGTGGTCTGGCAGGGCATGGCTACACCTTC. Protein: CASSLSGRGLAGHGYTF.

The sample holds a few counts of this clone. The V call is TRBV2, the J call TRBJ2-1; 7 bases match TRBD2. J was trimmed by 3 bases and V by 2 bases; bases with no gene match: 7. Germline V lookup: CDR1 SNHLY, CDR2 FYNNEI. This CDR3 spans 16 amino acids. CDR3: CASSEPPSGLYNEQFF. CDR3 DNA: TGTGCCAGCAGTGAACCGCCTAGCGGCCTCTACAATGAGCAGTTCTTC.